These 24 T cell receptor beta chains share one sample of origin, sequenced in a study of cytomegalovirus exposure and HLA in healthy donors. Assay: immunoSEQ multiplex PCR; the TCRdb copy retains only in-frame clones and omits some. The profile shows 190,000 or so clones, 80% to 85% of them singletons. Specimen: PBMCs. The source is a woman between 18 and 29 years old in good health and CMV-seropositive.

This clone occurred many times. Because it lacks the conserved phenylalanine or tryptophan at the end, this CDR3 is likely a read error. No DNA is shown, since the ends of the CDR3 on it are uncertain; the CDR3 is the one TCRdb lists. This rearrangement joins TRBV2 to TRBJ1-2; the D call of TRBD1 is as the table states it, not checked on the DNA. The CDR3 contains 14 residues when both ends are counted. The germline gives CDR1 SNHLY, CDR2 FYNNEI. The chain's CDR3 is CASSYRGPTVPVTS.

The chain uses TRBV19 and TRBJ2-7; maybe TRBD1 (6 bases). The germline gives CDR1 LNHDA, CDR2 SQIVND (reference sequence). CDR3 length: 15 amino acids. Deletions cut 8 bases from V and 2 bases from J, with 19 bases between. CDR3 protein: CASEISGQLAYEQYF. The CDR3, as DNA: TGTGCCAGTGAAATCTCGGGACAATTGGCCTACGAGCAGTACTTC. Supplemented by reference TRBV19 and TRBJ2-7, the full variable domain reads DGGITQSPKYLFRKEGQNVTLSCEQNLNHDAMYWYRQDPGQGLRLIYYSQIVNDFQKGDIAEGYSVSREKKESFPLTVTSAQKNPTAFYLCASEISGQLAYEQYFGPGTRLTVT.

J is TRBJ2-6 and V is TRBV19; D possibly corresponds to TRBD1 (5 bases). The CDR3 has 18 amino acids. Germline CDR1 reads LNHDA; CDR2 reads SQIVND (reference sequence). Trimming cost V 5 bases and J 0 bases, with 17 bases left between them. CDR3 sequence reads: CASSAFRVGTSGANVLTF. In nucleotides, the CDR3 is TGTGCCAGTAGTGCCTTCAGGGTCGGAACCTCTGGGGCCAACGTCCTGACTTTC. Full variable domain (outside the CDR3, taken from reference TRBV19 and TRBJ2-6): DGGITQSPKYLFRKEGQNVTLSCEQNLNHDAMYWYRQDPGQGLRLIYYSQIVNDFQKGDIAEGYSVSREKKESFPLTVTSAQKNPTAFYLCASSAFRVGTSGANVLTFGAGSRLTVL.

This chain links TRBV4-1 with TRBJ2-7, with unresolved D. This CDR3 contains 13 residues. CDR1 and CDR2 from the germline V gene are MGHRA and YSYEKL. The ends were cut back, 0 bases at V and 6 bases at J, with 9 bases in the middle. This chain's CDR3 is CASSQDLSFEQYF. In nucleotides, the CDR3 is TGCGCCAGCAGCCAAGATCTGAGCTTCGAGCAGTACTTC.

This chain joins TRBV10-3 and TRBJ1-5; no clear D gene. Germline V gene sequence: CDR1 ENHRY, CDR2 SYGVKD. The CDR3 has 15 residues. Trimming took off 11 bases at V and 0 bases at J, with 17 bases between the two ends. The CDR3 DNA sequence: TGTGCCGTAAAGGAGGGAAATTATAGCAATCAGCCCCAGCATTTT. This gives the protein CAVKEGNYSNQPQHF.

The rearrangement joins TRBV19 to TRBJ1-1; TRBD1 agrees at 8 bases. The V and J ends lost 10 bases and 10 bases, in that order; junction bases with no gene match: 11. The CDR3 totals 12 residues. Per the germline V gene, CDR1 is LNHDA and CDR2 is SQIVND (reference sequence). The CDR3 DNA follows: TGTGCCACCGTAGACAGGGGTGGCGGAGCTTTCTTT. Translating it yields CATVDRGGGAFF.

The rearrangement joins TRBV28 to TRBJ1-2; D uncertain. Germline-derived CDR1 and CDR2 are MDHEN and SYDVKM. Trimming removed 3 bases from V and 2 bases from J, with 7 bases in between. The CDR3 extends over 13 amino acids. Here the CDR3 DNA reads TGTGCCAGCAGTTTCTCTCCGAACTATGGCTACACCTTC. Its translation is CASSFSPNYGYTF.

This clone was picked up one time. The chain links TRBV4-1 to TRBJ1-2; TRBD1 matches at 9 bases. The V gene end was trimmed by 4 bases and the J gene end by 7 bases; junction bases not matched to a gene: 16. There are 17 residues in the CDR3. CDR1 and CDR2 (germline): MGHRA, YSYEKL. The CDR3 DNA sequence: TGCGCCAGCAGCCCAAGGACCCTGAACAGGGGGCAGGTTGGCTACACCTTC. This sequence encodes CASSPRTLNRGQVGYTF.

The V and J genes are TRBV18 and TRBJ1-1, with D possibly TRBD1 on 5 matching bases. Germline CDR1 reads KGHSH; CDR2 reads LQKENI. V was cut by 4 bases and J by 1 base, with 10 bases left in between. There are 14 residues in the CDR3. The CDR3 region has the DNA TGTGCCAGCTCACAGGGTAGGGGGAACACTGAAGCTTTCTTT. Translating gives CASSQGRGNTEAFF.

The rearrangement joins TRBV27 to TRBJ2-7, with a weak D call TRBD2 (6 bases). The CDR3 sequence is 14 residues long. V was cut by 5 bases and J by 2 bases, with 13 bases left in between. Germline V gives CDR1 MNHEY, CDR2 SMNVEV (reference sequence). The CDR3 sequence is CASSTGTGAYEQYF. In DNA form, the CDR3 reads TGTGCCAGCAGTACCGGGACGGGGGCCTACGAGCAGTACTTC.

This sequence joins TRBV6-5 and TRBJ2-1; D may be TRBD2 (6 bases). Germline V gives CDR1 MNHEY, CDR2 SVGAGI. The germline V and J ends were trimmed by 6 bases and 7 bases, with 16 bases remaining between them. CDR3 length: 14 residues. The CDR3: CASSLGGTINEQFF. In nucleotides, the CDR3 is TGTGCCAGCAGCCTCGGAGGGACGATAAATGAGCAGTTCTTC.

The chain employs TRBV7-3 and TRBJ2-1; D gene uncertain. CDR1 and CDR2 from the germline V gene are SGHTA and FQGTGA. This CDR3 has 12 amino acids. The ends were cut back, 8 bases at V and 8 bases at J, with 13 bases in the middle. This CDR3 is CASGVGLDEQFF. The CDR3 nucleotides are TGTGCCAGCGGAGTCGGGTTGGATGAGCAGTTCTTC.

The chain links TRBV6-6 to TRBJ1-5, with a weak D call TRBD1 (5 bases). The CDR3 covers 16 residues. V lost 0 bases, J lost 1 base, and 10 bases lay in between. CDR1 and CDR2 from the germline V gene are MNHNY and SVGAGI (reference sequence). The CDR3 DNA reads TGTGCCAGCAGTTACTCAAGGGGCGCGAGCAATCAGCCCCAGCATTTT. The encoded protein is CASSYSRGASNQPQHF.

The chain carries TRBV2 and TRBJ2-5, with D maybe TRBD2 (6 bases). Per germline, CDR1 SNHLY and CDR2 FYNNEI. V was shortened by 0 bases and J by 5 bases, with 22 bases between the two germline ends. This CDR3 has 18 residues. The chain's CDR3 is CASSEAVAGDWGEETQYF. CDR3 coding DNA: TGTGCCAGCAGTGAAGCGGTCGCTGGGGATTGGGGGGAGGAGACCCAGTACTTC.

This clone was recorded only once. The V and J genes are TRBV7-9 and TRBJ1-4; 9 bases map to TRBD1. CDR1 and CDR2 (germline): SEHNR, FQNEAQ (reference sequence). This CDR3 has 15 amino acids. Trimming cost V 5 bases and J 10 bases; bases outside gene matches: 11. The CDR3 nucleotides are TGTGCCAGCAGCGAGCCCGGGACAGGGTTTGTAAAACTGTTTTTT. Translation gives CASSEPGTGFVKLFF.

The V call is TRBV11-2, the J call TRBJ1-2, with 8 bases lining up with TRBD1. The CDR3 is 15 residues long. Germline trimming cut 5 bases from V and 3 bases from J; bases unmatched to any gene: 8. Germline CDR1 is SGHAT and CDR2 is FQNNGV. The CDR3 protein is CASSESTTGDYGYTF. The CDR3 nucleotides are TGTGCCAGCAGCGAATCAACGACAGGGGACTATGGCTACACCTTC.

The chain uses TRBV5-1 and TRBJ2-1; 14 nucleotides align to TRBD2. The CDR3 covers 19 residues. CDR1 SGHRS and CDR2 YFSETQ come from the germline V gene. Germline trimming cut 0 bases from V and 9 bases from J; bases unmatched to any gene: 14. The CDR3 loop is CASSLALIPGTSGGSEQFF. The CDR3 DNA reads TGCGCCAGCAGCTTGGCCCTGATTCCCGGGACTAGCGGGGGAAGTGAGCAGTTCTTC.

This rearrangement joins TRBV19 to TRBJ1-2; tentatively, D is TRBD1 (5 bases). CDR3 size: 14 residues. Looked up from germline, CDR1 is LNHDA and CDR2 is SQIVND (reference sequence). Trimming pared 5 bases from V and 3 bases from J, leaving 13 bases between. In nucleotides, the CDR3 is TGTGCCAGTAGTGGTCCGGGGGTCGACTATGGCTACACCTTC. The encoded protein is CASSGPGVDYGYTF.

V usage is TRBV2 and J usage is TRBJ1-4, with D possibly matching TRBD1 (5 bases). Trimming took 9 bases from V and 0 from J, leaving 14 bases between them. Germline lookup yields CDR1 SNHLY and CDR2 FYNNEI. This CDR3 is 15 amino acids long. CDR3 sequence: CASNRDFATNEKLFF. The CDR3 nucleotides read TGTGCCAGTAACCGGGACTTTGCAACTAATGAAAAACTGTTTTTT.

The chain joins TRBV5-1 to TRBJ2-3; TRBD2 matches 8 bases. V trimming: 4 bases; J trimming: 0 bases; junction bases outside the gene matches: 4. The CDR3 runs 15 residues. Germline values: CDR1 SGHRS, CDR2 YFSETQ. CDR3 amino acids: CASSGLAGSTDTQYF. In nucleotides, the CDR3 is TGCGCCAGCAGCGGGTTAGCGGGGAGCACAGATACGCAGTATTTT.

Here the CDR3 reads CASTLGGLDSPLHF. CDR3 in DNA: TGTGCCAGCACCCTCGGAGGGTTAGATTCACCCCTCCACTTT. The chain joins TRBV9 to TRBJ1-6; no definite D call. This CDR3 is built from 14 residues. Trimming left V 6 bases short and J 8 bases short, with 15 bases between. Looked up from germline, CDR1 is SGDLS and CDR2 is YYNGEE.

The chain carries TRBV23-1 and TRBJ2-7; 8 bases are a match to TRBD1. TRBV23-1 is designated an ORF whose function remains uncertain. The CDR3 spans 14 residues. The trim removed 2 bases at V and 6 bases at J, leaving 6 bases unmatched. The CDR3 DNA sequence: TGCGCCAGCAGTCAAAATGCGCAGGGGGCCGAGCAGTACTTC. It is translated as CASSQNAQGAEQYF.

The rearrangement joins TRBV6-5 to TRBJ2-1; perhaps TRBD2 as D (5 bases). Germline CDR1 is MNHEY and CDR2 is SVGAGI. V lost 2 bases, J lost 0 bases, and 8 bases lay in between. The CDR3 loop spans 15 amino acids. The CDR3 sequence is CASSYRGSSYNEQFF. CDR3 bases: TGTGCCAGCAGTTACAGAGGGTCCTCCTACAATGAGCAGTTCTTC.

The V and J genes are TRBV6-1 and TRBJ2-7; D is possibly TRBD1 (7 bases). Germline V gene lookup returns CDR1 MNHNS and CDR2 SASEGT. This CDR3 spans 16 amino acids. The V gene lost 3 bases and the J gene lost 0 bases, with 15 bases spanning the gap. In nucleotides, the CDR3 is TGTGCCAGCAGTGATTCAGGGGGGATAAACTCCTACGAGCAGTACTTC. It specifies CASSDSGGINSYEQYF.